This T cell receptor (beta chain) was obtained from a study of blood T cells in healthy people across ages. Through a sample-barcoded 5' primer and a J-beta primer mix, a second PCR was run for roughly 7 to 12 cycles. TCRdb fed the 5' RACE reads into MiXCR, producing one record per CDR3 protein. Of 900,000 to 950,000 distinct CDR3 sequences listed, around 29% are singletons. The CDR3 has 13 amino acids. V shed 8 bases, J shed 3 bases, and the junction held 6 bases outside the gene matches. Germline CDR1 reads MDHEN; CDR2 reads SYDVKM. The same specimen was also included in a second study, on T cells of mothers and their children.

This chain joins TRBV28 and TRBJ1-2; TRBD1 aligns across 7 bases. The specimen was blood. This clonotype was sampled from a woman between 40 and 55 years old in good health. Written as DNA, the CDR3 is TGTGCCAGCTGGTCCGGGACAGACTATGGCTACACCTTC. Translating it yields CASWSGTDYGYTF.